This T cell receptor beta chain stems from a study of blood T cell repertoires in COVID-19. Study-wide background: T cells, B-cell-depleted T cells, or PBMCs supplied cDNA or gDNA.

Clones were read by immunoSEQ multiplex PCR, and TCRdb kept only the in-frame ones, dropping some. The sample includes about 160,000 clones, about 86% of them seen just once. This CDR3 has 14 amino acids. Looked up from germline, CDR1 is KGHSH and CDR2 is LQKENI. V was cut by 3 bases and J by 0 bases, with 5 bases left in between. The chain uses TRBV18 and TRBJ2-2; TRBD1 might be the D (5 bases). The specimen was peripheral blood. The receptor comes from a woman at least 80 years old with acute or convalescent COVID-19. The CDR3 bases are TGTGCCAGCTCACCGGGGCCGAACACCGGGGAGCTGTTTTTT. Translating gives CASSPGPNTGELFF.